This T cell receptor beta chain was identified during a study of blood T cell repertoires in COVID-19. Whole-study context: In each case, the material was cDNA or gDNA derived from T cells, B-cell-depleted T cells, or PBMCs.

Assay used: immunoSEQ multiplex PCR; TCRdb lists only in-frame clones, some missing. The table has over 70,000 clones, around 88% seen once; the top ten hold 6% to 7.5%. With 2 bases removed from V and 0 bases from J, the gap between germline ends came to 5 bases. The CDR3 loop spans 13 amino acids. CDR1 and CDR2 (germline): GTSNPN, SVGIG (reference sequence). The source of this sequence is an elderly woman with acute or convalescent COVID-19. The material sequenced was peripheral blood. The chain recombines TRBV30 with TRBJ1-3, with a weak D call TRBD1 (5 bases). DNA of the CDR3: TGTGCCTGGAGTACAGGCTCTGGAAACACCATATATTTT. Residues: CAWSTGSGNTIYF.